The clone carrying this TCR beta chain was seen a few times. Antigen unknown. Sequenced by immunoSEQ multiplex PCR; TCRdb stores in-frame clones only, minus some. This table holds approximately 13,000 clones, roughly 27% found once. Treatment specified: randomized to nivolumab then ipilimumab (arm A) or the reverse (arm B). Patients had received no earlier DNA-damaging chemotherapy. This sample stems from a study of sequential checkpoint blockade in melanoma. For the study at large: Roughly 20 patients had matched tumor biopsies before treatment and at week 13 after nivolumab or ipilimumab alone. Study-wide points: Pretreatment TIL clonality tracked with response in the nivolumab-first arm.

V was clipped by 4 bases and J by 0 bases, with 13 bases between them. CDR3 size: 15 residues. J is TRBJ2-7 and V is TRBV6-7; D may match TRBD1 or TRBD2 (5 bases each). TRBV6-7 is classed as an ORF, of uncertain function. The source was tumor tissue (inferred from file names), collected from a patient given nivolumab and ipilimumab in sequence. This TCR derives from a human donor with melanoma. CDR3 nucleotides: TGTGCCAGCAGTTCCCGGGACGGAAGCTCCTACGAGCAGTACTTC. Translating it yields CASSSRDGSSYEQYF.